This T cell receptor beta chain was captured by sequencing in a study of blood T cell repertoires in COVID-19. Overall study context: Italy, Spain and the United States were the sources of the convalescent and acute COVID-19 samples.

In the original analysis: Reference gene primers were amplified, and this amplification served to estimate nucleated cell counts. Sequencing was performed with immunoSEQ multiplex PCR; in TCRdb, only in-frame clones are kept and a portion is missing. The V and J calls and the clone size are those of that table, but D and trimming were determined from the DNA. The table lists about 230,000 clones, about 85% of them singletons. This clone was seen once. V trimming: 2 bases; J trimming: 2 bases; junction bases outside the gene matches: 6. The length of the CDR3 is 14 residues. CDR1 is GTSNPN and CDR2 is SVGIG in the germline V gene (reference sequence).

The V call is TRBV30, the J call TRBJ2-7; 7 nucleotides align to TRBD1. Sequencing was carried out using peripheral blood. This receptor was taken from a middle-aged man with acute or convalescent COVID-19. CDR3 amino acids: CAWSRGQFPYEQYF. CDR3 nucleotide sequence: TGTGCCTGGAGTAGGGGACAGTTCCCCTACGAGCAGTACTTC. Using reference TRBV30 and TRBJ2-7 for the parts outside the CDR3, the full variable domain is SQTIHQWPATLVQPVGSPLSLECTVEGTSNPNLYWYRQAAGRGLQLLFYSVGIGQISSEVPQNLSASRPQDRQFILSSKKLLLSDSGFYLCAWSRGQFPYEQYFGPGTRLTVT.